The clone carrying this T cell receptor (beta chain) appeared a few times. The antigen remains unidentified. This entry is derived from a study of cytomegalovirus exposure and HLA in healthy donors. In the study overall: A prior study identified 117 million unique TCR beta sequences from 200 million or so T cells. Study-wide points: It was 150 to 200 TCR beta chains that were listed as cytomegalovirus-associated.

The study ran its PCR with 60 Vbeta and 13 Jbeta primers. In the authors' workflow: Later analysis identified tens of millions of unique TCR beta chains, around 10 million shared. The protocol was immunoSEQ multiplex PCR, while the TCRdb copy is restricted to in-frame clones and leaves out a portion. V and J calls and clone size come straight from that table; D and trimming were deduced from the DNA. The table has some 180,000 clones, about 80% seen once. The CDR3 consists of 13 residues. CDR1 SGHRS and CDR2 YFSETQ come from the germline V gene. Trimming removed 0 bases from V and 6 bases from J, with 9 bases in between.

The chain links TRBV5-1 to TRBJ1-1; D gene uncertain. Sequencing input: PBMCs. This TCR was sampled from a woman aged 25 to 39 in good health and CMV-seronegative. DNA for the CDR3: TGCGCCAGCAGCTTGGACGGGTGGGCTGAAGCTTTCTTT. Translation: CASSLDGWAEAFF.